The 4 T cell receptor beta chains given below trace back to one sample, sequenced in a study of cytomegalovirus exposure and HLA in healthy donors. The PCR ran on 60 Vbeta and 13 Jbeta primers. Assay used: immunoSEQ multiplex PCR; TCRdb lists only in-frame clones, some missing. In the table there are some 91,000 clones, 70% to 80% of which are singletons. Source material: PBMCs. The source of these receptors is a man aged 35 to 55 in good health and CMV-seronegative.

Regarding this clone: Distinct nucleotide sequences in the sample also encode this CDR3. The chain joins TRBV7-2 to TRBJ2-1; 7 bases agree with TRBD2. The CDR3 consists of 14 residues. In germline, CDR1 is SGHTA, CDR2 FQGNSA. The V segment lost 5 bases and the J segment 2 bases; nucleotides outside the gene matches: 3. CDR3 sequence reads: CASSLGLAYNEQFF. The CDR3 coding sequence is TGTGCCAGCAGCCTAGGACTAGCCTACAATGAGCAGTTCTTC.

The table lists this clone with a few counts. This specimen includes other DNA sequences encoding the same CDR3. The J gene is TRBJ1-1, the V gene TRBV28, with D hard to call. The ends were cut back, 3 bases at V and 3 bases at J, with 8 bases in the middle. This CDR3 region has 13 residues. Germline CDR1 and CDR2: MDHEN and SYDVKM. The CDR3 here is CASSLYRDTEAFF. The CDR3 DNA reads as TGTGCCAGCAGTTTGTACAGAGACACTGAAGCTTTCTTT.

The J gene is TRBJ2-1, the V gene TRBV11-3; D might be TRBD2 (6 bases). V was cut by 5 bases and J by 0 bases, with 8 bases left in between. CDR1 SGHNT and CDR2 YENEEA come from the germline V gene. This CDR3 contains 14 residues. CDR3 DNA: TGTGCCAGCAGCCGGGGGACCTCCTACAATGAGCAGTTCTTC. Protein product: CASSRGTSYNEQFF.

CDR3 in DNA: TGTGCCAGCAGCCAACTACAGGGGGCCGGGGGCAGAGCTTTCTTT. Residues: CASSQLQGAGGRAFF. The gene calls are TRBV7-8 and TRBJ1-1, with TRBD1 matching over 9 bases. The CDR3 spans 15 residues. Per germline, CDR1 SGHVS and CDR2 FQNEAQ. V lost 5 bases to trimming and J lost 10 bases; unmatched junction nucleotides: 14.